The rows below give T cell receptor beta chains drawn from one sample of a study of graft-versus-host responses after intestinal transplantation. The data were produced by immunoSEQ multiplex PCR, yet TCRdb's version contains in-frame clones alone and is incomplete. The data contain more than 55,000 clones, about 87% of them singletons. The sequencing used PBMCs, collected 26 days after transplant. The receptors stem from a human patient who received an intestinal transplant, so some T cells may come from the graft donor. Each CDR3 is given with its conserved first and last residue. D genes are given only for firm matches. A clone size is listed for some rows: how often the clone was seen (once, few, many), or a class if it is expanded.

V gene	J gene	D gene	clone size	CDR3 DNA	CDR3 protein
TRBV5-8	TRBJ2-3	NA	few	TGTGCCAGCACCCGAGGGACAATTAGCACAGATACGCAGTATTTT	CASTRGTISTDTQYF
TRBV9	TRBJ2-1	TRBD1	once	TGTGCCAGCAGCCGGGACAGCTCCTACAATGAGCAGTTCTTC	CASSRDSSYNEQFF
TRBV11-2	TRBJ1-6	NA	NA	TGTGCCAGCAGCCCTTACGGGGAGTATAATTCACCCCTCCACTTT	CASSPYGEYNSPLHF
TRBV28	TRBJ1-2	TRBD1	NA	TGTGCCAGCTGGACCGGGACAGGGTGGCGGGGGGACTATGGCTACACCTTC	CASWTGTGWRGDYGYTF
TRBV11-2	TRBJ2-1	TRBD2	NA	TGTGCCAGCAGCTTAGATTTAGCGGGGTCCTACAATGAGCAGTTCTTC	CASSLDLAGSYNEQFF
TRBV11-2	TRBJ2-1	NA	NA	TGTGCCAGCAGCTTTTGGGGAAGGGGGACCCGAAAGCAGTTCTTC	CASSFWGRGTRKQFF
TRBV19	TRBJ2-3	NA	NA	TGTGCCAGTACGCCCGAGGGCGTTGTCACAGATACGCAGTATTTT	CASTPEGVVTDTQYF
TRBV4-3	TRBJ1-2	TRBD1	once	TGCGCCAGCAGCCTGGCGGGCGGGACAGGGGGTTATGGCTACACCTTC	CASSLAGGTGGYGYTF
TRBV27	TRBJ2-7	NA	NA	TGTGCCAGCAGTTTAATCCCCTTGGGGGGACCAAGGCACGAGCAGTACTTC	CASSLIPLGGPRHEQYF
TRBV9	TRBJ2-3	NA	NA	TGTGCCAGCAGCGGCCGACTCACAGATACGCAGTATTTT	CASSGRLTDTQYF
TRBV19	TRBJ2-3	NA	NA	TGTGCCAGTAGTATTCCACAGGGGAGGACAGATACGCAGTATTTT	CASSIPQGRTDTQYF
TRBV9	TRBJ2-2	TRBD1	NA	TGTGCCAGCAGCCCTGGACAGGGGGGCACCGGGGAGCTGTTTTTT	CASSPGQGGTGELFF
TRBV10-3	TRBJ1-1	TRBD1	NA	TGTGCCATCAGTTGCGACAGGGAAGCTACTGAAGCTTTCTTT	CAISCDREATEAFF
TRBV5-4	TRBJ1-4	NA	NA	TGTGCCAGCAGCTGGGGGCTGAGGGCCGTTAATGAAAAACTGTTTTTT	CASSWGLRAVNEKLFF
TRBV6-6	TRBJ1-2	NA	once	TGTGCCACCGACGACAGGTTATCCTATGGCTACACCTTC	CATDDRLSYGYTF
TRBV6-5	TRBJ2-1	TRBD1	once	TGTGCCAGCTGGGACAGCTACTCCTACAATGAGCAGTTCTTC	CASWDSYSYNEQFF
TRBV28	TRBJ2-7	TRBD1	NA	TGTGCCAGCAGTCCCGGGACAGCGCCCTACGAGCAGTACTTC	CASSPGTAPYEQYF
TRBV5-1	TRBJ1-1	TRBD1	NA	TGCGCCAGCAGCCAGACAGGGTTTACTGAAGCTTTCTTT	CASSQTGFTEAFF
TRBV27	TRBJ2-2	TRBD2	NA	TGTGCCAGCGGTCCGTATAGCGGGAGGGCCCGAAACGGGGAGCTGTTTTTT	CASGPYSGRARNGELFF
TRBV6-1	TRBJ1-5	NA	once	TGTGCCAGCAGTGAAATGGGCAGGGATCAGCCCCAGCATTTT	CASSEMGRDQPQHF
TRBV10-3	TRBJ2-7	TRBD2	NA	TGTGCCATCAGTGAGTCTGGGGCGGGGGGGCCCGCCGAGCAGTACTTC	CAISESGAGGPAEQYF
TRBV11-2	TRBJ2-1	TRBD2	NA	TGTGCCAGCAACTTAAACGGGGGGAGCTCCTACAATGAGCAGTTCTTC	CASNLNGGSSYNEQFF
TRBV7-9	TRBJ2-3	TRBD2	NA	TGTGCCAGCAGCACAAGGACTAGTGCAACAGATACGCAGTATTTT	CASSTRTSATDTQYF
TRBV6-1	TRBJ2-2	NA	NA	TGTGCCAGCAGTGAAGACCCCCACGGGGGATACAACACCGGGGAGCTGTTTTTT	CASSEDPHGGYNTGELFF
TRBV2	TRBJ2-7	NA	NA	TGTGCCAGCAGCCTTAGCTCCTACGAGCAGTACTTC	CASSLSSYEQYF
TRBV30	TRBJ2-1	TRBD2	NA	TGTGCCGGGGGGACTAGCGGCTACAATGAGCAGTTCTTC	CAGGTSGYNEQFF
TRBV7-6	TRBJ2-2	TRBD2	NA	TGTGCCAGCAGCTTACTCGGGGGGAGCGCCGGGGAGCTGTTTTTT	CASSLLGGSAGELFF
TRBV6-1	TRBJ1-2	TRBD1	NA	TGTGCCAGCAGTGAAGTAGGGGGCCAGGGCTATGGCTACACCTTC	CASSEVGGQGYGYTF
TRBV5-1	TRBJ2-3	TRBD2	once	TGCGCCAGCAGCTGGGGGACTAGCCATTATGGCACAGATACGCAGTATTTT	CASSWGTSHYGTDTQYF
TRBV6-1	TRBJ1-5	NA	NA	TGTGCCAGCAGCGGGATTCCGGATAGCAATCAGCCCCAGCATTTT	CASSGIPDSNQPQHF
TRBV13	TRBJ2-1	TRBD1	NA	TGTGCCAGCAGCTACGCCTTGCAGGGGGATTACAATGAGCAGTTCTTC	CASSYALQGDYNEQFF
TRBV4-2	TRBJ2-2	TRBD1	NA	TGTGCCAGCAGCCAAGGACAGGGGGAAACCGGGGAGCTGTTTTTT	CASSQGQGETGELFF
TRBV28	TRBJ1-5	NA	NA	TGTGCCAGCAGTCCAGGAGGGGTCGCCAATCAGCCCCAGCATTTT	CASSPGGVANQPQHF
TRBV2	TRBJ2-1	NA	NA	TGTGCCAGCGAGGCAGGGGAAGTGGATGAGCAGTTCTTC	CASEAGEVDEQFF
TRBV19	TRBJ1-1	NA	NA	TGTGCCAGTAGTATGGGGCTGAACACTGAAGCTTTCTTT	CASSMGLNTEAFF
TRBV7-9	TRBJ1-1	NA	NA	TGTGCCAGCAGCCGGGGATGGGAGAACACTGAAGCTTTCTTT	CASSRGWENTEAFF
TRBV30	TRBJ1-2	TRBD1	NA	TGTGCCTGGAGTGTGTGGAGGGGGCGGGATTATGGCTACACCTTC	CAWSVWRGRDYGYTF
TRBV4-1	TRBJ1-2	TRBD1	few	TGCGCCAGCAGCCAACGGACAGGGTGGGGCTACACCTTC	CASSQRTGWGYTF
TRBV11-2	TRBJ2-1	NA	NA	TGTGCCAGCAGCTCCCTGAATGAGCAGTTCTTC	CASSSLNEQFF
TRBV7-9	TRBJ1-3	TRBD1	NA	TGTGCCAGCAGCCCGGAGGGACAGCAAGGAAACACCATATATTTT	CASSPEGQQGNTIYF
TRBV5-1	TRBJ2-3	TRBD2	NA	TGCGCCAGCAGCTTGGGGGCTAGCGGGGGGGTCACAGATACGCAGTATTTT	CASSLGASGGVTDTQYF
TRBV27	TRBJ2-7	NA	NA	TGTGCCAGCAGTGTAGCGAGAGCCTACGAGCAGTACTTC	CASSVARAYEQYF
TRBV13	TRBJ1-2	NA	NA	TGTGCCAGCAGCGTACAAACAGAAGACTACACCTTC	CASSVQTEDYTF
TRBV5-1	TRBJ2-1	TRBD1	NA	TGCGCCAGCAGCTTAACCGGGACAGGGGGACTTATGAGCTCCTACAATGAGCAGTTCTTC	CASSLTGTGGLMSSYNEQFF
TRBV27	TRBJ2-7	NA	NA	TGTGCCAGCAGTTTATTAGAAGGGGGATACGAGCAGTACTTC	CASSLLEGGYEQYF
TRBV4-1	TRBJ2-3	NA	NA	TGCGCCAGCAGCCAAGGGGGGGTACCCAGCGGCACAGATACGCAGTATTTT	CASSQGGVPSGTDTQYF
TRBV7-9	TRBJ1-1	NA	once	TGTGCCAGCAGCTCAGCGACAGGTATGAACACTGAAGCTTTCTTT	CASSSATGMNTEAFF
TRBV19	TRBJ2-7	NA	NA	TGTGCCAGTAGTATAGAAGGCCCGGGGTCCTACGAGCAGTACTTC	CASSIEGPGSYEQYF
TRBV2	TRBJ2-2	TRBD2	NA	TGTGCCAGCAGATTAGCGGGAAGGAACACCGGGGAGCTGTTTTTT	CASRLAGRNTGELFF
TRBV30	TRBJ2-3	TRBD2	NA	TGTGCCTATTCTAGCGGGGGCGCAGATACGCAGTATTTT	CAYSSGGADTQYF
TRBV7-6	TRBJ2-2	TRBD2	NA	TGTGCCAGCAGCTTAGTCGGGGGGGCGGACACCGGGGAGCTGTTTTTT	CASSLVGGADTGELFF
TRBV11-2	TRBJ2-2	NA	NA	TGTGCCAGCAGCTTTGGGTCCCTCAGGATCTTCCCCGGGGAGCTGTTTTTT	CASSFGSLRIFPGELFF
TRBV4-1	TRBJ1-6	TRBD1	once	TGCGCCAGCAGCCAAGGTTTACTTACAGGGGGCAGGGATTCACCCCTCCACTTT	CASSQGLLTGGRDSPLHF